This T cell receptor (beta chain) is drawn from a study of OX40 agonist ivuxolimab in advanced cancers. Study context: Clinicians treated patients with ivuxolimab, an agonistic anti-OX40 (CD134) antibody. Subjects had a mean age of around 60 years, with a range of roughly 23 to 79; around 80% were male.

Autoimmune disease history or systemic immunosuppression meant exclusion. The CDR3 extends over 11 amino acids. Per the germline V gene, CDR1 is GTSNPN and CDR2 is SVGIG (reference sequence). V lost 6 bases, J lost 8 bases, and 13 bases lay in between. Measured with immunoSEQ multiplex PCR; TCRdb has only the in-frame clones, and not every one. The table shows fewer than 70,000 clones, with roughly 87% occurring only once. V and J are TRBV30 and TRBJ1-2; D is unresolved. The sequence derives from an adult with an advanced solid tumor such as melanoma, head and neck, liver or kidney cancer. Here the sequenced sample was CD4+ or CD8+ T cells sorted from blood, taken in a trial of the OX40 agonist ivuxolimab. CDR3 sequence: CACENYGGYTF. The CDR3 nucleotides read TGTGCCTGCGAAAACTATGGGGGCTACACCTTC.